The 30 T cell receptor beta chains below all came from one sample that was sequenced in a study of T cell repertoires in cytomegalovirus infection (dated by TCRdb to the late 2010s). No antigens are known for them. Sequenced on an Illumina HiSeq 1500. TCRdb itself trimmed the public reads at Q25 with fastp, ran MiXCR and retained productive beta chains. Every CDR3 protein is listed once, alongside the most common genes and DNA of its rows. In all, the sample holds 57,000 or so distinct CDR3 sequences, and about 33% of those were seen once. Together, the top ten hold about two thirds of the sample. Sequenced input: PBMCs, sequenced either directly or after in vitro stimulation (not recorded which). The receptor set was obtained from a human donor in good health (CMV status not recorded). Some clones in this sample may be carry-over from other donors' samples.

Comment on this clonotype: At one of its ends the junction is not consistent with the germline gene, which may arise from a read error. The rearrangement uses TRBV6-2 or TRBV6-3 and TRBJ1-5, with 7 bases that match TRBD1. The germline CDR1 and CDR2 sequences are MNHEY and SVGEGT. The CDR3 loop spans 15 amino acids. CDR3 residues: CASSYRQGGNQPQHF. CDR3 nucleotides: TGTGCAAGCAGTTACCGACAGGGTGGCAATCAGCCCCAGCATTTT.

This chain connects TRBV2 to TRBJ2-5, with D uncertain. V dropped 1 base and J dropped 7 bases, with 13 bases sitting between them. CDR3 length equals 14 residues. Germline CDR1 reads SNHLY; CDR2 reads FYNNEI. In DNA form, the CDR3 reads TGTGCCAGCAGTGAAGAGGTGAATGTAGGGACCCAGTACTTC. Residues: CASSEEVNVGTQYF. Combining the CDR3 with reference TRBV2 and TRBJ2-5 gives the whole variable domain EPEVTQTPSHQVTQMGQEVILRCVPISNHLYFYWYRQILGQKVEFLVSFYNNEISEKSEIFDDQFSVERPDGSNFTLKIRSTKLEDSAMYFCASSEEVNVGTQYFGPGTRLLVL.

This chain links TRBV11-2 with TRBJ2-1; TRBD1 or TRBD2 may be the D gene (5 bases each). Trimming stripped 1 base from V and 8 bases from J, with 18 bases between. There are 16 residues in the CDR3. Germline V lookup: CDR1 SGHAT, CDR2 FQNNGV. DNA of the CDR3: TGTGCCAGCAGCTTAGTTACTAGTGGGGGTGGCGATGAGCAGTTCTTC. This translates into CASSLVTSGGGDEQFF.

The genes are TRBV7-2 and TRBJ1-5, with 8 bases identical to TRBD1. Germline loops: CDR1 SGHTA, CDR2 FQGNSA. The CDR3 sequence is 12 residues long. Trimming at V came to 5 bases and at J to 9 bases, leaving 3 bases not matched to a gene. This CDR3 reads CASSPDRGPQHF. Written as DNA, the CDR3 is TGTGCCAGCAGCCCCGACAGGGGGCCCCAGCATTTT.

This clonotype has a handful of counts. This sequence joins TRBV6-2 or TRBV6-3 and TRBJ2-5; D is unresolved. Germline CDR1 is MNHEY and CDR2 is SVGEGT. This CDR3 spans 14 amino acids. V was trimmed by 0 bases and J by 1 base, leaving 6 bases between them. The CDR3 reads CASSYSSGQETQYF. CDR3 nucleotides: TGTGCCAGCAGTTACTCTTCAGGCCAAGAGACCCAGTACTTC.

The chain recombines TRBV15 with TRBJ1-2; D call uncertain. V was cut by 4 bases and J by 8 bases, with 11 bases left in between. CDR3 length equals 12 residues. Looked up from germline, CDR1 is LNHNV and CDR2 is YYDKDF (reference sequence). CDR3 sequence (DNA): TGTGCCACCAGCAAATACCGAGCGGGCTACACCTTC. Its translation: CATSKYRAGYTF.

Many counts were recorded for this clonotype. The chain links TRBV6-5 to TRBJ1-2; 12 bases fit TRBD1. Per germline, CDR1 MNHEY and CDR2 SVGAGI. V was pared by 0 bases and J by 7 bases, with 9 bases of the junction left unmatched. This CDR3 has 17 amino acids. The CDR3 region is CASSYSSSGQGAGGYTF. The CDR3 nucleotides are TGTGCCAGCAGTTACTCGAGCTCGGGACAGGGGGCAGGTGGCTACACCTTC.

The rearrangement joins TRBV5-1 to TRBJ1-1, with 7 bases matching TRBD1. CDR1 is SGHRS and CDR2 is YFSETQ in the germline V gene. With 2 bases clipped from V and 4 bases from J, the junction kept 8 bases outside the gene matches. The CDR3 length is 15 residues. In DNA form, the CDR3 reads TGCGCCAGCAGCTTATCAAGACAGGGTTTCACTGAAGCTTTCTTT. This encodes CASSLSRQGFTEAFF.

This clonotype was recorded many times. The rearrangement uses TRBV7-6 and TRBJ1-4, with TRBD1 matching 10 bases. The J segment lost 10 bases and the V segment lost 5 bases, leaving 7 bases of the junction unmatched. CDR1 is SGHVS, CDR2 FNYEAQ, per germline. The CDR3 is 14 amino acids. CDR3: CASSTWTGGRKLFF. The CDR3 nucleotides are TGTGCCAGCAGCACCTGGACAGGGGGGAGAAAACTGTTTTTT.

This clonotype was seen repeatedly, ten times or more. The gene calls are TRBV7-2 and TRBJ2-7; TRBD2 matches 7 bases. CDR1 is SGHTA and CDR2 is FQGNSA in the germline V gene. J lost 2 bases, V lost 3 bases, and 4 bases had no gene match. The CDR3 length is 14 residues. CDR3 in amino acids: CASSLASGPYEQYF. DNA of the CDR3: TGTGCCAGCAGCTTGGCTAGCGGACCCTACGAGCAGTACTTC.

V and J are TRBV6-6 and TRBJ1-5, with a weak D call TRBD1 (5 bases). Germline CDR1 MNHNY, CDR2 SVGAGI (reference sequence). The CDR3 extends over 15 amino acids. Trimming pared 6 bases from V and 6 bases from J, leaving 18 bases between. CDR3 DNA sequence: TGTGCCAGCAGCTTACTAAAGGGAGGGACTCAGCCCCAGCATTTT. This sequence encodes CASSLLKGGTQPQHF.

This clonotype appeared a few times. This chain joins TRBV12-3 or TRBV12-4 and TRBJ1-1; 8 nucleotides align to TRBD1. The V gene end was trimmed by 6 bases and the J gene end by 0 bases; junction bases not matched to a gene: 3. This CDR3 region has 14 residues. CDR3 in DNA: TGTGCCAGCAGGACGGACAGGGTGAACACTGAAGCTTTCTTT. This translates into CASRTDRVNTEAFF.

Many counts were recorded for this clonotype. The chain carries TRBV28 and TRBJ2-3, with TRBD2 matching over 14 bases. V gave up 4 bases and J gave up 4 bases; unmatched junction bases: 7. The CDR3 covers 17 residues. Germline V CDR1 and CDR2: MDHEN, SYDVKM. The CDR3 sequence is CASSSWGLAGAPDTQYF. The CDR3 nucleotides read TGTGCCAGCAGTTCCTGGGGACTAGCGGGGGCCCCAGATACGCAGTATTTT.

This clonotype showed up just a few times. V usage is TRBV7-2 and J usage is TRBJ2-1; D gene unclear. Germline CDR1 reads SGHTA; CDR2 reads FQGNSA. The CDR3 covers 15 residues. V was shortened by 2 bases and J by 2 bases, with 10 bases between the two germline ends. CDR3 sequence reads: CASSLHHSPYNEQFF. In DNA form, the CDR3 reads TGTGCCAGCAGCTTACATCACAGCCCCTACAATGAGCAGTTCTTC.

The rearrangement uses TRBV15 and TRBJ2-3; unclear D gene. Trimming shortened V by 0 bases and J by 0 bases, and 4 bases separated the two germline ends. The germline CDR1 and CDR2 sequences are LNHNV and YYDKDF (reference sequence). This CDR3 spans 14 amino acids. The CDR3 region has the DNA TGTGCCACCAGCAGAGATCCTAGCACAGATACGCAGTATTTT. Residues: CATSRDPSTDTQYF. Based on the CDR3 plus reference TRBV15 and TRBJ2-3, the full variable domain is DAMVIQNPRYQVTQFGKPVTLSCSQTLNHNVMYWYQQKSSQAPKLLFHYYDKDFNNEADTPDNFQSRRPNTSFCFLDIRSPGLGDTAMYLCATSRDPSTDTQYFGPGTRLTVL.

This clonotype was counted a few times. The gene calls are TRBV2 and TRBJ1-1, with D possibly being TRBD1 (5 bases). Trimming took 1 base from V and 5 from J, leaving 14 bases between them. The CDR3 sequence is 15 residues long. Germline CDR1 SNHLY, CDR2 FYNNEI. CDR3 DNA sequence: TGTGCCAGCAGTGAAGTGGGGACCGGGGGGACTGAAGCTTTCTTT. It is translated as CASSEVGTGGTEAFF.

This clonotype was recorded a few times. The chain has TRBV27 and TRBJ2-7, with 8 positions matching TRBD1. V was clipped by 5 bases and J by 3 bases; unmatched bases: 6. This CDR3 spans 14 amino acids. Germline assignment: CDR1 MNHEY and CDR2 SMNVEV (reference sequence). The CDR3 DNA reads as TGTGCCAGCAGTAGGACCGGGACAGGCTACGAGCAGTACTTC. Its protein product is CASSRTGTGYEQYF.

V is TRBV6-2 or TRBV6-3 and J is TRBJ2-6; 7 nucleotides match TRBD1. J was trimmed by 0 bases and V by 6 bases; bases with no gene match: 5. Germline assignment: CDR1 MNHEY and CDR2 SVGEGT. The CDR3 sequence is 16 residues long. The CDR3 protein is CASRKGQSSGANVLTF. CDR3 sequence (DNA): TGTGCCAGCAGAAAGGGACAGAGCTCTGGGGCCAACGTCCTGACTTTC.

The chain links TRBV6-7 to TRBJ1-2; no firm D call. TRBV6-7 belongs to the ORF category, with a function that is uncertain. Trimming cost V 6 bases and J 3 bases, with 11 bases left between them. This CDR3 region has 13 residues. The CDR3 spells CASRRLSHYGYTF. CDR3 DNA: TGTGCCAGCAGGCGACTTTCACACTATGGCTACACCTTC.

The CDR3 here is CASSYPPGGYTF. The DNA for the CDR3 is TGTGCCAGCAGCTACCCCCCCGGTGGCTACACCTTC. The chain joins TRBV11-2 to TRBJ1-2; D is ambiguous. This CDR3 is 12 amino acids long. Trimming removed 4 bases at V and 7 bases at J, with 10 bases between. Germline V gives CDR1 SGHAT, CDR2 FQNNGV.

The rearrangement joins TRBV6-8 to TRBJ2-7, with 9 bases aligning to TRBD1. From germline, CDR1 is MNHGY and CDR2 SAAAGT. Germline trimming cut 0 bases from V and 0 bases from J; bases unmatched to any gene: 6. There are 17 residues in the CDR3. CDR3 DNA sequence: TGTGCCAGCAGTTACTCGACAGGGGGGAAGTCCTCCTACGAGCAGTACTTC. Translated: CASSYSTGGKSSYEQYF.

The CDR3 nucleotides are TGTGCCAGCAGTTACCACACGGAGACCCAGTACTTC. Protein sequence: CASSYHTETQYF. The chain links TRBV6-2 or TRBV6-3 to TRBJ2-5; D not resolved. CDR1 MNHEY and CDR2 SVGEGT come from the germline V gene. The CDR3 is 12 amino acids. The germline V and J ends were trimmed by 2 bases and 5 bases, with 6 bases remaining between them.

This clonotype has more than one count but fewer than ten. The chain has TRBV7-9 and TRBJ1-1; D not certain. Germline CDR1 and CDR2: SEHNR and FQNEAQ (reference sequence). The CDR3 loop spans 13 amino acids. V lost 2 bases and J 1 base, leaving 5 bases between the germline ends. The CDR3 sequence is CASSLIENTEAFF. The DNA of the CDR3 is TGTGCCAGCAGCTTAATAGAGAACACTGAAGCTTTCTTT. The variable domain in full, with the rest retrieved from reference TRBV7-9 and TRBJ1-1, is DTGVSQNPRHKITKRGQNVTFRCDPISEHNRLYWYRQTLGQGPEFLTYFQNEAQLEKSRLLSDRFSAERPKGSFSTLEIQRTEQGDSAMYLCASSLIENTEAFFGQGTRLTVV.

This clonotype has more than one count but fewer than ten. This chain connects TRBV5-4 to TRBJ2-3; D ambiguous. V lost 4 bases, J lost 3 bases, and 18 bases lay in between. The CDR3 loop spans 16 amino acids. CDR1 is SGHNT, CDR2 YYREEE, per germline (reference sequence). The CDR3 loop reads CASSPRPPVGTDTQYF. DNA for the CDR3: TGTGCCAGCAGCCCTCGACCACCCGTTGGGACAGATACGCAGTATTTT.

This clonotype was recorded at least ten times. The chain employs TRBV7-2 and TRBJ2-4; unclear D gene. This CDR3 region has 14 residues. Germline lookup yields CDR1 SGHTA and CDR2 FQGNSA. V was cut by 7 bases and J by 0 bases, with 10 bases left in between. CDR3 amino acids: CASNKNLAKNIQYF. The CDR3, as DNA: TGTGCCAGCAATAAGAATTTAGCCAAAAACATTCAGTACTTC.

This rearrangement joins TRBV7-2 to TRBJ1-5; 9 nucleotides agree with TRBD1. V lost 5 bases, J lost 7 bases, and 6 bases stayed unmatched. The CDR3 length is 14 residues. Germline assignment: CDR1 SGHTA and CDR2 FQGNSA. The CDR3: CASSPVTGGQPQHF. CDR3 nucleotides: TGTGCCAGCAGCCCTGTGACAGGGGGACAGCCCCAGCATTTT.

The J gene is TRBJ2-7, the V gene TRBV6-2 or TRBV6-3, with 10 bases aligning to TRBD2. This CDR3 contains 14 residues. After removal of 7 bases from V and 7 bases from J, the junction contained 10 bases not matched to a gene. CDR1 and CDR2 from the germline V gene are MNHEY and SVGEGT. The CDR3 sequence: CASTGGTSDNEQYF. Here the CDR3 DNA reads TGTGCCAGCACCGGGGGGACTAGCGACAATGAGCAGTACTTC.

The chain joins TRBV19 to TRBJ1-3; D is ambiguous. The germline gives CDR1 LNHDA, CDR2 SQIVND (reference sequence). The CDR3 consists of 15 residues. V was trimmed by 5 bases and J by 0 bases, leaving 11 bases between them. The CDR3, as DNA: TGTGCCAGTAGTCCCGGACGGAGCTCTGGAAACACCATATATTTT. It encodes CASSPGRSSGNTIYF.

This clonotype was seen only a few times. V is TRBV12-3 or TRBV12-4 and J is TRBJ1-2, with TRBD1 identical over 9 bases. This CDR3 has 17 amino acids. Trimming removed 5 bases from V and 0 bases from J; junction bases left unmatched: 10. As DNA, the CDR3 is TGTGCCAGCAGTCCAGCTGGGGACAGGGTAGCTAACTATGGCTACACCTTC. It translates to CASSPAGDRVANYGYTF.

This clonotype was picked up many times. The rearrangement joins TRBV7-2 to TRBJ2-1; TRBD1 aligns across 7 bases. Germline V lookup: CDR1 SGHTA, CDR2 FQGNSA. This CDR3 is built from 16 residues. V trimming: 5 bases; J trimming: 4 bases; junction bases outside the gene matches: 11. CDR3 sequence reads: CASSKRPGQKYNEQFF. In DNA form, the CDR3 reads TGTGCCAGCAGCAAGAGACCGGGACAGAAATACAATGAGCAGTTCTTC.